The source of this T cell receptor (beta chain) is a study of blood T cell repertoires in COVID-19. Study background: Collection of acute and convalescent COVID-19 samples took place in the United States, Italy and Spain. The analysed material was cDNA or gDNA that came from T cells, B-cell-depleted T cells, or PBMCs.

Sequenced by immunoSEQ multiplex PCR; TCRdb stores in-frame clones only, minus some. The table lists 95,000 to 150,000 clones, about four fifths of them singletons. V lost 1 base to trimming and J lost 2 bases, with 8 bases between them. CDR3 size: 14 residues. CDR1 is MNHNS and CDR2 is SASEGT in the germline V gene. The chain is built from TRBV6-1 and TRBJ2-5; D perhaps matches TRBD1 (5 bases). The sequence was obtained from a woman in her 70s with acute or convalescent COVID-19. The sample was peripheral blood. Here the CDR3 reads CASSEGRAQETQYF. The CDR3 DNA sequence: TGTGCCAGCAGTGAAGGCAGGGCGCAAGAGACCCAGTACTTC.